This T cell receptor (beta chain) emerged from a study of cytomegalovirus exposure and HLA in healthy donors. Findings of the study overall: Later, an analysis found that common viral pathogens appeared to be linked with several of the most significant clusters.

A note on this clone: The target antigen is unknown.

Sampled while nominally healthy, donors likely had unrecorded immune exposures. The PCR had 60 Vbeta and 13 Jbeta primers. Clones were read by immunoSEQ multiplex PCR, and TCRdb kept only the in-frame ones, dropping some. This table has approximately 150,000 clones, roughly three quarters appearing once. Sequencing was performed on PBMCs. The sequence was collected from a human donor in good health.

CDR3 residues: CSVGRGGLPYEQYF. The CDR3 DNA sequence: TGCAGCGTTGGAAGGGGGGGCCTCCCCTACGAGCAGTACTTC. V usage is TRBV29-1 and J usage is TRBJ2-7; tentatively, D is TRBD2 (7 bases). This CDR3 has 14 amino acids. Germline V gives CDR1 SQVTM, CDR2 ANQGSEA. Trimming cost V 4 bases and J 2 bases, with 15 bases left between them.